The 16 T cell receptor beta chains reported below all come from one sample, sequenced in a study of blood T cell repertoires in COVID-19. TCRdb keeps only in-frame clones here, not all; method: immunoSEQ multiplex PCR. The data contain over 350,000 clones, around nine tenths of them singletons. Sequenced sample: PBMCs or T cells enriched from blood (not recorded which). The receptors originated from a woman between 18 and 30 years old with acute COVID-19.

The rearrangement links TRBV7-6 to TRBJ1-4; 8 bases agree with TRBD1. After removal of 1 base from V and 7 bases from J, the junction contained 8 bases not matched to a gene. The CDR3 contains 16 residues. Germline CDR1 reads SGHVS; CDR2 reads FNYEAQ. CDR3 region: CASSLGRQGRFEKLFF. Here the CDR3 DNA reads TGTGCCAGCAGCTTAGGACGACAGGGGCGATTTGAAAAACTGTTTTTT.

The chain is built from TRBV6-5 and TRBJ2-3; 8 nucleotides align to TRBD2. The V gene's germline CDR1 is MNHEY and CDR2 SVGAGI. The CDR3 has 15 residues. After removal of 4 bases from V and 3 bases from J, the junction contained 6 bases not matched to a gene. In nucleotides, the CDR3 is TGTGCCAGCAGTTTAGCGGGGAGTTTGACAGATACGCAGTATTTT. Translating it yields CASSLAGSLTDTQYF.

The chain has TRBV6-5 and TRBJ1-2, with D tentatively TRBD1 (5 bases). The CDR3 spans 14 residues. V gave up 4 bases and J gave up 6 bases, with 15 bases separating them. Per germline, CDR1 MNHEY and CDR2 SVGAGI. As DNA, the CDR3 is TGTGCCAGCAGTTCACCGCAGACAGTAAATGGCTACACCTTC. Protein: CASSSPQTVNGYTF.

The rearrangement joins TRBV25-1 to TRBJ1-1; TRBD1 is a possible D gene (5 bases). CDR3 length: 12 residues. V gave up 4 bases and J gave up 4 bases, with 7 bases separating them. Germline V gives CDR1 MGHDK, CDR2 SYGVNS. The CDR3 loop reads CASSGQGTEAFF. As DNA, the CDR3 is TGTGCCAGCAGTGGGCAGGGCACTGAAGCTTTCTTT. The entire variable domain, with the rest obtained from reference TRBV25-1 and TRBJ1-1, is as follows: EADIYQTPRYLVIGTGKKITLECSQTMGHDKMYWYQQDPGMELHLIHYSYGVNSTEKGDLSSESTVSRIRTEHFPLTLESARPSHTSQYLCASSGQGTEAFFGQGTRLTVV.

In this sample, this clone turned up a few times. This chain connects TRBV5-5 to TRBJ1-3, with unresolved D. The CDR3 extends over 14 amino acids. V dropped 4 bases and J dropped 0 bases, with 8 bases sitting between them. The germline gives CDR1 SGHKS, CDR2 YYEKEE (reference sequence). The CDR3 is CASSPDFSGNTIYF. The DNA for the CDR3 is TGTGCCAGCAGCCCGGACTTCTCTGGAAACACCATATATTTT.

This chain uses TRBV5-1 with TRBJ2-2; D is perhaps TRBD2 (5 bases). This CDR3 is 16 amino acids long. Per the germline V gene, CDR1 is SGHRS and CDR2 is YFSETQ. Trimming took 0 bases from V and 4 from J, leaving 13 bases between them. The CDR3 region is CASSLAPGKTTGELFF. As DNA, the CDR3 is TGCGCCAGCAGCTTGGCGCCCGGGAAGACCACCGGGGAGCTGTTTTTT. Drawing the rest from reference TRBV5-1 and TRBJ2-2, the complete variable domain is KAGVTQTPRYLIKTRGQQVTLSCSPISGHRSVSWYQQTPGQGLQFLFEYFSETQRNKGNFPGRFSGRQFSNSRSEMNVSTLELGDSALYLCASSLAPGKTTGELFFGEGSRLTVL.

A single count supports this clone. The gene calls are TRBV14 and TRBJ1-5, with a tentative D call TRBD1 (6 bases). CDR1 and CDR2 (germline): SGHDN, FVKESK. The CDR3 totals 15 residues. V was shortened by 2 bases and J by 3 bases, with 11 bases between the two germline ends. The CDR3 nucleotides read TGTGCCAGCAGCCAATACCGGGACACCAATCAGCCCCAGCATTTT. Translating it yields CASSQYRDTNQPQHF. The full variable domain, rest sourced from reference TRBV14 and TRBJ1-5, is EAGVTQFPSHSVIEKGQTVTLRCDPISGHDNLYWYRRVMGKEIKFLLHFVKESKQDESGMPNNRFLAERTGGTYSTLKVQPAELEDSGVYFCASSQYRDTNQPQHFGDGTRLSIL.

This clone appeared many times. V usage is TRBV29-1 and J usage is TRBJ1-1; D call uncertain. The CDR3 totals 12 residues. V lost 4 bases to trimming and J lost 4 bases, with 10 bases between them. Germline CDR1 and CDR2: SQVTM and ANQGSEA. The CDR3 DNA sequence: TGCAGCGTTGGCCTCAGCGGCACTGAAGCTTTCTTT. It specifies CSVGLSGTEAFF.

CDR3: CASSEGPSYEQYF. Here the CDR3 DNA reads TGCGCCAGCAGTGAGGGCCCCTCCTACGAGCAGTACTTC. This chain joins TRBV10-1 and TRBJ2-7, with D unclear. Per germline, CDR1 WNHNN and CDR2 SYGVQD (reference sequence). Trimming shortened V by 2 bases and J by 0 bases, and 5 bases separated the two germline ends. This CDR3 region has 13 residues.

The rearrangement uses TRBV5-1 and TRBJ1-1, with D unresolved. Per the germline V gene, CDR1 is SGHRS and CDR2 is YFSETQ. The CDR3 spans 14 residues. V lost 4 bases and J lost 3, with 13 bases in between. The CDR3 region has the DNA TGCGCCAGCAGCCCCCGAGACACCGACACTGAAGCTTTCTTT. Amino acid sequence: CASSPRDTDTEAFF.

This clone was detected ten times or more. V gene TRBV7-2 combines with J gene TRBJ2-5; TRBD1 matches at 7 bases. V was clipped by 5 bases and J by 4 bases; unmatched bases: 7. The germline CDR1 and CDR2 sequences are SGHTA and FQGNSA. The CDR3 consists of 14 residues. The CDR3 here is CASSPATGRETQYF. CDR3 nucleotide sequence: TGTGCCAGCAGCCCAGCGACAGGGAGAGAGACCCAGTACTTC. Full variable domain (remainder filled in from reference TRBV7-2 and TRBJ2-5): GAGVSQSPSNKVTEKGKDVELRCDPISGHTALYWYRQSLGQGLEFLIYFQGNSAPDKSGLPSDRFSAERTGGSVSTLTIQRTQQEDSAVYLCASSPATGRETQYFGPGTRLLVL.

This sequence joins TRBV3-1 (or the pseudogene TRBV3-2) and TRBJ1-2; D not certain. Between the trimmed V and J ends, which lost 4 bases and 5 bases, there was a span of 17 bases. Germline loops: CDR1 LGHDT, CDR2 YNNKEL (reference sequence). This CDR3 is built from 15 residues. CDR3 protein: CASSPQGRASYGYTF. The CDR3 nucleotides are TGTGCCAGCAGCCCCCAAGGGAGGGCGTCTTATGGCTACACCTTC.

Only one count was recorded for this clone. The V gene is TRBV7-8, the J gene TRBJ2-6; a possible D gene is TRBD1 (6 bases). The length of the CDR3 is 19 residues. V lost 1 base, J lost 0 bases, and 16 bases lay in between. The V gene's germline CDR1 is SGHVS and CDR2 FQNEAQ. CDR3 nucleotide sequence: TGTGCCAGCAGCTTAGTGGCGGCAGGGGCCTACTCTGGGGCCAACGTCCTGACTTTC. Its protein is CASSLVAAGAYSGANVLTF.

A single count supports this clone. V and J are TRBV7-8 and TRBJ2-2; D gene ambiguous. Trimming removed 4 bases at V and 2 bases at J, with 14 bases between. Germline loops: CDR1 SGHVS, CDR2 FQNEAQ. The CDR3 is 16 residues long. The CDR3 bases are TGTGCCAGCAGCTCCCAGGTAGTGGTAAACACCGGGGAGCTGTTTTTT. It is translated as CASSSQVVVNTGELFF.

This clone was recorded once. V usage is TRBV28 and J usage is TRBJ1-3; unclear D gene. Germline CDR1 reads MDHEN; CDR2 reads SYDVKM. The V gene lost 6 bases and the J gene lost 1 base, with 13 bases spanning the gap. CDR3 length: 15 residues. The DNA for the CDR3 is TGTGCCAGCAGCTTTGGAGTTGAATCTGGAAACACCATATATTTT. Translating it yields CASSFGVESGNTIYF.

This clone was observed a few times. This sequence joins TRBV13 and TRBJ1-1; D gene ambiguous. The V and J ends lost 5 bases and 4 bases respectively, with 8 bases between them. Looked up from germline, CDR1 is PRHDT and CDR2 is FYEKMQ (reference sequence). This CDR3 region has 12 residues. In nucleotides, the CDR3 is TGTGCCAGCAGCACACCTGTCACTGAAGCTTTCTTT. It yields the protein CASSTPVTEAFF.